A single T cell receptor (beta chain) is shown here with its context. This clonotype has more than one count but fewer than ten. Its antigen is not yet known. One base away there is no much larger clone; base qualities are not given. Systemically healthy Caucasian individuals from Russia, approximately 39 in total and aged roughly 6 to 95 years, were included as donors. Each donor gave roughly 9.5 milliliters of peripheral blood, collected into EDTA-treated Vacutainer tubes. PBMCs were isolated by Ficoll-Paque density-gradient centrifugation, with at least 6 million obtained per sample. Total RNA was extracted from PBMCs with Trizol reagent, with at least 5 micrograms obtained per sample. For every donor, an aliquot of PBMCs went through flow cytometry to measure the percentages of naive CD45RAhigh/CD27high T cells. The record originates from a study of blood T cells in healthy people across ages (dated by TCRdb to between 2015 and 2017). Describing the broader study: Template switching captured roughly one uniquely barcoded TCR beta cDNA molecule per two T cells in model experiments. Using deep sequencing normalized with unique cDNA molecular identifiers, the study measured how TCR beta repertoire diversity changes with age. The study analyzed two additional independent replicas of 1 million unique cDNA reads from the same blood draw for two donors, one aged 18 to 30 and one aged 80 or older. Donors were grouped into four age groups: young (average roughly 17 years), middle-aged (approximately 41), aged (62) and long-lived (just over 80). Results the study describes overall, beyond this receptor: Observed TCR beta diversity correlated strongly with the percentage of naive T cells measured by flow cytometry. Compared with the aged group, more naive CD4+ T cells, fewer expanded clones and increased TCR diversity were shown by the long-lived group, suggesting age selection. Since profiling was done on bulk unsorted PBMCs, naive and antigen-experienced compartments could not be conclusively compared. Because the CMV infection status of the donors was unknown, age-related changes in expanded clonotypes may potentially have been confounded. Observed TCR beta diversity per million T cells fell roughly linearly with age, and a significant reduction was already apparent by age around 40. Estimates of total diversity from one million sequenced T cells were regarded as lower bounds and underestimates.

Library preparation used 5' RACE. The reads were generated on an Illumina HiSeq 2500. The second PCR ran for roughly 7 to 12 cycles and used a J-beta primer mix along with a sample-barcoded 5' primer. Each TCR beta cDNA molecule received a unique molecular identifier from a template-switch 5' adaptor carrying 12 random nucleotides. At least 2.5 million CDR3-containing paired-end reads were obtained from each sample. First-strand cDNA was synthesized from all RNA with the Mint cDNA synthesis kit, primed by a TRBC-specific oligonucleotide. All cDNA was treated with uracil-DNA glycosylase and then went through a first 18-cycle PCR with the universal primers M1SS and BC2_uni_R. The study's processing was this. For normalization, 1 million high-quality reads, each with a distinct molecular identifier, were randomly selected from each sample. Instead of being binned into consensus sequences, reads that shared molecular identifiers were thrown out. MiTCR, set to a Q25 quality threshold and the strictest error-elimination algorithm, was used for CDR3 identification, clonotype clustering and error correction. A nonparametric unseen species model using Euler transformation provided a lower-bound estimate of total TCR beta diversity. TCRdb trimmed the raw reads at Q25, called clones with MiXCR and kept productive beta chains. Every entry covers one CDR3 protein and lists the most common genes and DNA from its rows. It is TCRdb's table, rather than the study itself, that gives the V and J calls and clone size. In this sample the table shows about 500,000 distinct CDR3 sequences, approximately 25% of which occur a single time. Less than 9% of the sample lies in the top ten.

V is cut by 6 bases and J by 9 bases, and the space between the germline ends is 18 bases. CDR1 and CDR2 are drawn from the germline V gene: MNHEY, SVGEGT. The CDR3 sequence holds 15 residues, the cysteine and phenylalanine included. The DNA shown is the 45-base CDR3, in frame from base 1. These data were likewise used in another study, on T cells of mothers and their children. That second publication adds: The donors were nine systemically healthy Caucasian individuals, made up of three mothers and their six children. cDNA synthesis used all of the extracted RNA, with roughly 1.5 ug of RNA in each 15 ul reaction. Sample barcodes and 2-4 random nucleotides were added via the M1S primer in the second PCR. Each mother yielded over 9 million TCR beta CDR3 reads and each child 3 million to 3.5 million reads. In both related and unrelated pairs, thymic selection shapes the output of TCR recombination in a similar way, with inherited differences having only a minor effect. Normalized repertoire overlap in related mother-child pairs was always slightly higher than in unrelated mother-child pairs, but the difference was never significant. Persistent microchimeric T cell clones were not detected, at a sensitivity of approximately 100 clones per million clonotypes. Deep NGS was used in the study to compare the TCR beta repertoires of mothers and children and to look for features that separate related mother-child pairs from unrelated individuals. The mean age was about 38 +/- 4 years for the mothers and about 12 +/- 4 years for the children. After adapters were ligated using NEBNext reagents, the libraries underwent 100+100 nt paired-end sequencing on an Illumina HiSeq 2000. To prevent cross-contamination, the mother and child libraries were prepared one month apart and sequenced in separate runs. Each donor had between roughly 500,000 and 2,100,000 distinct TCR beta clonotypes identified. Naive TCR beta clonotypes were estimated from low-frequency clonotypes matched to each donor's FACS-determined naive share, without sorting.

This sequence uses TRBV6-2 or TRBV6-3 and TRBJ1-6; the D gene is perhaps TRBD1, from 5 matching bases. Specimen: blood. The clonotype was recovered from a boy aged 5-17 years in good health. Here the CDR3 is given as CASSGSGTASSPLHF. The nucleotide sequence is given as TGTGCCAGCAGCGGAAGTGGGACTGCTTCTTCACCCCTCCACTTT.